This T cell receptor beta chain was recorded in a study of blood T cell repertoires in COVID-19. Original data processing: For nucleated cells, counts were estimated from reference gene primer amplification. Sequenced by immunoSEQ multiplex PCR; TCRdb stores in-frame clones only, minus some. V, J and clone size were drawn from that table, and D and trimming were deduced from the DNA. The data hold 200,000 to 250,000 clones, with 90% observed a single time. Which cohort a participant joined came from the clinical history participants gave. CDR3 size: 14 residues. Germline V gives CDR1 LNHDA, CDR2 SQIVND (reference sequence). Between the trimmed V and J ends, which lost 0 bases and 7 bases, there was a span of 12 bases.

The sequenced sample was PBMCs or T cells enriched from blood (not recorded which). This clonotype was sampled from a young man who had been exposed to COVID-19. The chain joins TRBV19 to TRBJ1-2, with a weak D call TRBD1 (6 bases). CDR3: CASSIDPQGSGYTF. The CDR3 DNA reads TGTGCCAGTAGTATAGACCCACAGGGCTCTGGCTACACCTTC.